This T cell receptor (beta chain) was identified during a study of T cell clones after liver transplantation. Whole-study context: Graft-donor-reactive sequences were compared with third-party-reactive TCRbeta sequences from pre-transplant mixed lymphocyte reactions.

Assay: immunoSEQ multiplex PCR; the TCRdb copy retains only in-frame clones and omits some. Of roughly 74,000 clones in the sample, about 80% were seen once. Of note for this clone: Its antigen is still unknown.

Findings and limits, study-wide: Compared with third party-reactive sequences, donor-reactive ones declined more, independent of withdrawal success.

Specimen: CD4+ T cells from blood, collected before liver transplant. The TCR was taken from a human donor who received a liver transplant.

The CDR3 region is CASSPANDVPYNEQFF. CDR3 bases: TGTGCCAGCAGCCCCGCTAATGACGTCCCCTACAATGAGCAGTTCTTC. V usage is TRBV7-2 and J usage is TRBJ2-1, with no clear D. Germline lookup yields CDR1 SGHTA and CDR2 FQGNSA. The CDR3 runs 16 residues. The germline V and J ends were trimmed by 5 bases and 2 bases, with 16 bases remaining between them.